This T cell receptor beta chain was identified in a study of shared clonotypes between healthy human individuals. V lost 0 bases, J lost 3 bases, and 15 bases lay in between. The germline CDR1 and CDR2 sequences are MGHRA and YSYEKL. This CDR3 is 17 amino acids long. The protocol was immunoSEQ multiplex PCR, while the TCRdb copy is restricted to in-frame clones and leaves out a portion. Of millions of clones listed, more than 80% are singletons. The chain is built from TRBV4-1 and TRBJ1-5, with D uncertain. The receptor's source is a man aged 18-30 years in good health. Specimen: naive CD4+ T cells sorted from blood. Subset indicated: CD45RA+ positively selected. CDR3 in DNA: TGCGCCAGCAGCCAAGATCAGAGGTCTCAGGACAATCAGCCCCAGCATTTT. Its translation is CASSQDQRSQDNQPQHF.